This T cell receptor (beta chain) stems from a study of PD-L1 blockade in urothelial cancer. In the study overall: The patients had undergone anywhere from 0 to 3 prior chemotherapy regimens. There were a median of roughly 140,000 T cells in blood samples. The study's findings and limits: TCR clonality was measured in pretreatment peripheral blood. Clonality below the median predicted better survival.

The V gene's germline CDR1 is SNHLY and CDR2 FYNNEI. V dropped 1 base and J dropped 13; count of bases not matched to a gene: 6. There are 13 residues in the CDR3. As for time point: pretreatment peripheral blood. All patients carried locally advanced or metastatic urothelial carcinoma. Profiled with immunoSEQ multiplex PCR; TCRdb holds only in-frame clones, not every one. The sample carries about 50,000 clones, approximately 79% recorded once. In the case of this clone: The antigen remains undetermined.

The chain is built from TRBV2 and TRBJ2-1, with 8 bases matching TRBD2. Specimen: PBMCs, collected around atezolizumab (anti-PD-L1) treatment. The TCR sequence derives from a man aged 70 or older with urothelial cancer. CDR3 coding DNA: TGTGCCAGCAGTGAAGTCGGCCGGGAGGGACAGTTCTTC. This codes for CASSEVGREGQFF.